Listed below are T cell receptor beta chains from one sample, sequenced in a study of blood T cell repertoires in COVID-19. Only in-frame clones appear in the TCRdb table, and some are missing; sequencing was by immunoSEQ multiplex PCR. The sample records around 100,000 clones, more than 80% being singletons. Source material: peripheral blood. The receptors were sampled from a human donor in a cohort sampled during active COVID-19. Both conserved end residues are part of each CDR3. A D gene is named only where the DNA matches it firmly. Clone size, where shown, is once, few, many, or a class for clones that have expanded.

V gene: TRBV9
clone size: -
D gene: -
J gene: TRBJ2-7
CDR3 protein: CASSGGDRPYEQYF
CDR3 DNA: TGTGCCAGCAGCGGGGGGGACAGACCCTACGAGCAGTACTTC

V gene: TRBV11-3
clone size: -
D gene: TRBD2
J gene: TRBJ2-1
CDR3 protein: CASSLLAGDNEQFF
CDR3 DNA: TGTGCCAGCAGCTTACTAGCGGGGGACAATGAGCAGTTCTTC

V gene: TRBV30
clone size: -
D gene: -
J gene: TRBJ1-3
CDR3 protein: CAWSGGGYGNTIYF
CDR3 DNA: TGTGCCTGGAGTGGGGGGGGCTACGGAAACACCATATATTTT

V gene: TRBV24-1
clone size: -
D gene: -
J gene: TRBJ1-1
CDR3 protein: CATSDLPPTVQPMNTEAFF
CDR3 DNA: TGTGCCACCAGTGATTTGCCGCCCACGGTACAGCCCATGAACACTGAAGCTTTCTTT

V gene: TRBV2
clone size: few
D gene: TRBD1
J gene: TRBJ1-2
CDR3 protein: CASSPGQGGGYTF
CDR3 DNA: TGTGCCAGCAGCCCGGGACAGGGCGGTGGCTACACCTTC

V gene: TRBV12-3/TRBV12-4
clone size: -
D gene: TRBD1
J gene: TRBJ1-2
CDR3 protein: CASSPDRVGYTF
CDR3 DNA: TGTGCCAGCAGTCCGGACAGGGTTGGCTACACCTTC

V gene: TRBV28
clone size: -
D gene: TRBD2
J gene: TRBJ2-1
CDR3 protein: CASSPPSSGSYNEQFF
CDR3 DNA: TGTGCCAGCAGTCCCCCCTCCAGCGGGAGCTACAATGAGCAGTTCTTC

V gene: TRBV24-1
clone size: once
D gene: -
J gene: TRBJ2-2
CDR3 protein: CATKPPSTQANTGELFF
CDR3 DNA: TGTGCCACCAAGCCCCCTTCTACACAGGCGAACACCGGGGAGCTGTTTTTT

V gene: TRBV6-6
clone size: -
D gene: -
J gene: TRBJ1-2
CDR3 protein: CATTKDMGGGYGYTF
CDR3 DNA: TGTGCCACCACCAAGGATATGGGGGGAGGCTATGGCTACACCTTC

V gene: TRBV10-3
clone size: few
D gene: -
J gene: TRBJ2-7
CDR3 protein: CAISDPRSGHTFYEQYF
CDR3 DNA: TGTGCCATCAGTGACCCCCGGAGTGGACACACCTTCTACGAGCAGTACTTC

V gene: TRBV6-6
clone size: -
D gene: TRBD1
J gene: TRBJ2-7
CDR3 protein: CASRSGQGNSYEQYF
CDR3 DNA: TGTGCCAGCAGAAGCGGACAGGGAAACTCCTACGAGCAGTACTTC